This TCR beta chain was recovered during a study of cytotoxic CD8 clonotypes in ibrutinib-treated CLL. About the study: Fewer than 13 relapsed/refractory, approximately 15 treatment-naive; approximately 18 IGHV unmutated.

Only in-frame clones appear in the TCRdb table, and some are missing; sequencing was by immunoSEQ multiplex PCR. The sample contains roughly 250,000 clones, 70% of which appear only once. From germline, CDR1 is SGDLS and CDR2 YYNGEE. The V end was cut by 0 bases, the J end by 2 bases, with 8 bases between. This CDR3 contains 14 residues. On this clone: Other DNA sequences in this specimen translate into the identical CDR3.

Sequences were derived from PBMCs, sampled after 24 months of ibrutinib treatment. This clonotype was sampled from a human donor with chronic lymphocytic leukemia. The gene calls are TRBV9 and TRBJ1-2; no firm D call. CDR3 protein: CASSVGGQNYGYTF. CDR3 DNA sequence: TGTGCCAGCAGCGTAGGGGGTCAGAACTATGGCTACACCTTC.